The entry below describes one TCR beta chain. Deletions cut 4 bases from V and 4 bases from J, with 11 bases between. The CDR3 loop spans 14 amino acids. Per the germline V gene, CDR1 is MDHEN and CDR2 is SYDVKM. PCR amplification relied on 60 Vbeta primers (plus 13 Jbeta primers). Profiled with immunoSEQ multiplex PCR; TCRdb holds only in-frame clones, not every one. The table lists roughly 68,000 clones, 50% to 80% of them singletons. This specimen comes from a study of cytomegalovirus exposure and HLA in healthy donors. The sample consisted of PBMCs. This TCR came from a man aged 35 to 55 in good health and CMV-seropositive. The gene calls are TRBV28 and TRBJ1-5, with a tentative D call TRBD1 (6 bases). CDR3 nucleotides: TGTGCCAGCAGTTACCAGGGGTGGAATCAGCCCCAGCATTTT. This sequence encodes CASSYQGWNQPQHF.